Below, 9 T cell receptor beta chains from the same sample are listed, as sequenced in a study of shared clonotypes between healthy human individuals. Profiled with immunoSEQ multiplex PCR; TCRdb holds only in-frame clones, not every one. The data show roughly 1,500,000 clones, with about 98.5% seen just once and over 0.3% held by the top ten. Sequenced: naive CD4+ T cells sorted from blood. Described subset: CD45RA+ positively selected. Receptors originate from a man aged 25 to 40 in good health.

This chain joins TRBV9 and TRBJ2-3; 11 positions match TRBD2. The CDR3 sequence is 15 residues long. With 4 bases clipped from V and 5 bases from J, the junction kept 6 bases outside the gene matches. Germline values: CDR1 SGDLS, CDR2 YYNGEE. CDR3 in amino acids: CASSISGRGRDTQYF. In DNA, the CDR3 is TGTGCCAGCAGCATTAGCGGGAGGGGCAGAGATACGCAGTATTTT.

The chain links TRBV5-5 to TRBJ2-2; TRBD2 is a possible D gene (6 bases). Trimming shortened V by 5 bases and J by 0 bases, and 14 bases separated the two germline ends. Germline V lookup: CDR1 SGHKS, CDR2 YYEKEE (reference sequence). The CDR3 has 16 amino acids. CDR3 bases: TGTGCCAGCAGGGAGAATAGCGGACCGAACACCGGGGAGCTGTTTTTT. Its translation: CASRENSGPNTGELFF.

The rearrangement links TRBV5-1 to TRBJ2-5; 7 nucleotides agree with TRBD2. The CDR3 length is 17 residues. With 3 bases clipped from V and 4 bases from J, the junction kept 15 bases outside the gene matches. Germline CDR1 is SGHRS and CDR2 is YFSETQ. This chain's CDR3 is CASSSQGGGEGGETQYF. The CDR3 DNA follows: TGCGCCAGCAGCTCACAAGGTGGAGGGGAGGGAGGAGAGACCCAGTACTTC.

The CDR3: CASSLRLTRNEQFF. For the CDR3, the DNA is TGTGCCAGCAGCTTACGGCTAACACGCAATGAGCAGTTCTTC. The chain recombines TRBV7-2 with TRBJ2-1; D is unclear. V lost 2 bases to trimming and J lost 6 bases, with 11 bases between them. The CDR3 is 14 residues long. CDR1 and CDR2 from the germline V gene are SGHTA and FQGNSA.

The gene calls are TRBV27 and TRBJ2-1; 11 bases line up with TRBD2. The J segment lost 0 bases and the V segment lost 5 bases, leaving 6 bases of the junction unmatched. The CDR3 has 17 residues. Germline CDR1 MNHEY, CDR2 SMNVEV (reference sequence). The CDR3 loop is CASSMRLAGSSYNEQFF. The DNA of the CDR3 is TGTGCCAGCAGTATGAGACTAGCGGGGAGCTCCTACAATGAGCAGTTCTTC.

The CDR3 loop is CASSDFRSAKNIQYF. The CDR3 DNA is TGTGCCAGCAGCGATTTTCGGTCGGCCAAAAACATTCAGTACTTC. J is TRBJ2-4 and V is TRBV2; no definite D call. The CDR3 has 15 amino acids. Germline values: CDR1 SNHLY, CDR2 FYNNEI. Trimming took 6 bases from V and 1 from J, leaving 13 bases between them. The full variable domain, its missing parts supplied by reference TRBV2 and TRBJ2-4, is EPEVTQTPSHQVTQMGQEVILRCVPISNHLYFYWYRQILGQKVEFLVSFYNNEISEKSEIFDDQFSVERPDGSNFTLKIRSTKLEDSAMYFCASSDFRSAKNIQYFGAGTRLSVL.

This chain links TRBV28 with TRBJ2-7; D perhaps matches TRBD1 (6 bases). The length of the CDR3 is 14 residues. The V end was cut by 4 bases, the J end by 6 bases, with 16 bases between. CDR1 MDHEN and CDR2 SYDVKM come from the germline V gene. The CDR3 region is CASSYTGFGSEQYF. The CDR3 DNA sequence: TGTGCCAGCAGTTATACAGGGTTCGGGTCCGAGCAGTACTTC. The full variable domain, its missing parts supplied by reference TRBV28 and TRBJ2-7, is DVKVTQSSRYLVKRTGEKVFLECVQDMDHENMFWYRQDPGLGLRLIYFSYDVKMKEKGDIPEGYSVSREKKERFSLILESASTNQTSMYLCASSYTGFGSEQYFGPGTRLTVT.

The genes are TRBV5-1 and TRBJ1-1, with a tentative D call TRBD1 (5 bases). The length of the CDR3 is 17 residues. Germline CDR1 and CDR2: SGHRS and YFSETQ. Deletions cut 0 bases from V and 6 bases from J, with 21 bases between. In DNA form, the CDR3 reads TGCGCCAGCAGCTTGGGAATTGGGGTACAGGTTTACTCTGAAGCTTTCTTT. This sequence encodes CASSLGIGVQVYSEAFF.

This clone showed up just once. The chain carries TRBV29-1 and TRBJ2-6; no clear D gene. V lost 1 base to trimming and J lost 4 bases, with 5 bases between them. Germline V CDR1 and CDR2: SQVTM, ANQGSEA. CDR3 length: 13 amino acids. The CDR3: CSVEVQGANVLTF. In DNA form, the CDR3 reads TGCAGCGTTGAAGTGCAAGGGGCCAACGTCCTGACTTTC.